Shown below are 25 T cell receptor beta chains from a single sample sequenced in a study of PD-1 blockade in classical Hodgkin lymphoma. Measured with immunoSEQ multiplex PCR; TCRdb has only the in-frame clones, and not every one. The data show more than 85,000 clones, around nine tenths seen once. Every patient had relapsed following autologous stem cell transplantation, and cohorts differed in brentuximab vedotin exposure. Sample: peripheral blood mononuclear cells (PBMCs), taken before the second cycle of nivolumab. These receptors were taken from a human donor with classical Hodgkin lymphoma.

The V and J genes are TRBV9 and TRBJ2-1; D may be TRBD1 or TRBD2 (5 bases each). The CDR3 is 14 amino acids. The V end was cut by 0 bases, the J end by 4 bases, with 8 bases between. Germline-derived CDR1 and CDR2 are SGDLS and YYNGEE. The CDR3 sequence is CASSVDRTYNEQFF. Here the CDR3 DNA reads TGTGCCAGCAGCGTAGACAGGACTTACAATGAGCAGTTCTTC.

V and J are TRBV6-1 and TRBJ2-3; D is ambiguous. The ends were cut back, 0 bases at V and 2 bases at J, with 15 bases in the middle. Germline CDR1 is MNHNS and CDR2 is SASEGT. The CDR3 sequence is 17 residues long. The CDR3: CASSEASYSHPTDTQYF. The CDR3, as DNA: TGTGCCAGCAGTGAAGCGAGCTATTCCCACCCCACAGATACGCAGTATTTT.

The chain uses TRBV5-1 and TRBJ2-3; 8 nucleotides agree with TRBD2. Trimming at V came to 2 bases and at J to 0 bases, leaving 5 bases not matched to a gene. There are 16 residues in the CDR3. Germline V gene data show CDR1 as SGHRS and CDR2 as YFSETQ. The CDR3 region is CASSFRLASSTDTQYF. The CDR3 nucleotides are TGCGCCAGCAGCTTCCGACTAGCGTCTAGCACAGATACGCAGTATTTT.

The V call is TRBV6-1, the J call TRBJ1-2, with a possible D match to TRBD1 (5 bases). Between the trimmed V and J ends, which lost 4 bases and 4 bases, there was a span of 7 bases. CDR1 and CDR2 from the germline V gene are MNHNS and SASEGT. The CDR3 is 12 amino acids. DNA for the CDR3: TGTGCCAGCAGTGGCGACAGCTATGGCTACACCTTC. This translates into CASSGDSYGYTF.

V gene TRBV6-5 combines with J gene TRBJ2-1; D possibly corresponds to TRBD2 (5 bases). Germline V lookup: CDR1 MNHEY, CDR2 SVGAGI. The CDR3 loop spans 14 amino acids. Trimming removed 2 bases from V and 7 bases from J, with 12 bases in between. For the CDR3, the DNA is TGTGCCAGCAGTTACGACCGCTCGGGGAATGAGCAGTTCTTC. Amino acids: CASSYDRSGNEQFF.

CDR3 loop: CASSPRDSIPDTQYF. The DNA for the CDR3 is TGTGCCAGCAGTCCCCGGGACAGCATCCCAGATACGCAGTATTTT. The chain couples TRBV28 to TRBJ2-3; TRBD1 matches at 7 bases. The CDR3 covers 15 residues. The germline CDR1 and CDR2 sequences are MDHEN and SYDVKM. V lost 5 bases, J lost 4 bases, and 9 bases stayed unmatched.

The chain joins TRBV5-1 to TRBJ2-5, with D perhaps being TRBD1 or TRBD2 (5 bases each). Germline V CDR1 and CDR2: SGHRS, YFSETQ. The CDR3 sequence is 15 residues long. V shed 1 base and J shed 3 bases, with 13 bases lying between them. The DNA of the CDR3 is TGCGCCAGCAGCTTGTCAACGCGAGGGGAAGAGACCCAGTACTTC. It translates to CASSLSTRGEETQYF.

V gene TRBV10-3 combines with J gene TRBJ2-7; 7 bases fit TRBD2. Germline values: CDR1 ENHRY, CDR2 SYGVKD. The CDR3 runs to 18 residues. Unmatched junction bases numbered 23, after V lost 8 bases and J lost 4 bases. The CDR3 nucleotides read TGTGCCATCGGGGGGACTCTCTCTGAGGCTAGCGGCTCTTACGAGCAGTACTTC. Translated, it gives CAIGGTLSEASGSYEQYF.

J is TRBJ1-1 and V is TRBV9; D gene ambiguous. The germline V gene has CDR1 SGDLS and CDR2 YYNGEE. V lost 10 bases, J lost 0 bases, and 10 bases lay in between. This CDR3 is 12 amino acids long. This CDR3 reads CALCPVNTEAFF. CDR3 nucleotide sequence: TGTGCCCTATGTCCAGTGAACACTGAAGCTTTCTTT.

A few counts support this clone. This chain uses TRBV6-5 with TRBJ1-1; D may be TRBD1 (5 bases). This CDR3 is built from 16 residues. Per germline, CDR1 MNHEY and CDR2 SVGAGI. The germline V and J ends were trimmed by 2 bases and 5 bases, with 18 bases remaining between them. DNA of the CDR3: TGTGCCAGCAGTTACCGGCTGCAGGGAGGAAGGACTGAAGCTTTCTTT. This sequence encodes CASSYRLQGGRTEAFF.

V usage is TRBV7-9 and J usage is TRBJ2-1; weak D call: TRBD2 (6 bases). The CDR3 totals 15 residues. Germline CDR1 reads SEHNR; CDR2 reads FQNEAQ (reference sequence). Trimming left V 1 base short and J 6 bases short, with 13 bases between. This CDR3 reads CASSLGGGSSNEQFF. The DNA of the CDR3 is TGTGCCAGCAGCTTAGGCGGAGGGTCTTCCAATGAGCAGTTCTTC.

V is TRBV28 and J is TRBJ2-3; unclear D gene. V dropped 5 bases and J dropped 6 bases, with 6 bases sitting between them. The CDR3 contains 11 residues. CDR1 is MDHEN and CDR2 is SYDVKM in the germline V gene. This CDR3 reads CASSSEDTQYF. The CDR3 DNA follows: TGTGCCAGCAGTAGCGAGGATACGCAGTATTTT. The variable domain in full, with the rest retrieved from reference TRBV28 and TRBJ2-3, is DVKVTQSSRYLVKRTGEKVFLECVQDMDHENMFWYRQDPGLGLRLIYFSYDVKMKEKGDIPEGYSVSREKKERFSLILESASTNQTSMYLCASSSEDTQYFGPGTRLTVL.

V is TRBV27 and J is TRBJ2-7, with 12 bases that match TRBD1. The germline V gene has CDR1 MNHEY and CDR2 SMNVEV (reference sequence). This CDR3 is 21 amino acids long. The V segment lost 2 bases and the J segment 1 base; nucleotides outside the gene matches: 18. In nucleotides, the CDR3 is TGTGCCAGCAGTTTACGGGCGGTGGGGACAGGGGGCGCTACGGGGTCCTACGAGCAGTACTTC. Protein sequence: CASSLRAVGTGGATGSYEQYF.

The chain has TRBV7-6 and TRBJ2-7; TRBD2 is a possible D gene (7 bases). CDR1 and CDR2 (germline): SGHVS, FNYEAQ. V gave up 5 bases and J gave up 2 bases, with 16 bases separating them. The CDR3 runs 15 residues. The chain's CDR3 is CASSKSGTRPYEQYF. In DNA form, the CDR3 reads TGTGCCAGCAGCAAGAGCGGGACACGGCCCTACGAGCAGTACTTC.

The chain has TRBV5-4 and TRBJ2-3; perhaps TRBD2 as D (5 bases). The CDR3 covers 16 residues. Germline CDR1 is SGHNT and CDR2 is YYREEE (reference sequence). Trimming pared 1 base from V and 3 bases from J, leaving 15 bases between. CDR3 bases: TGTGCCAGCAGCTTGTTTCGGACCGGGGTGACAGATACGCAGTATTTT. Translation: CASSLFRTGVTDTQYF.

The V call is TRBV18, the J call TRBJ1-4, with 7 bases fitting TRBD1. Per the germline V gene, CDR1 is KGHSH and CDR2 is LQKENI. V lost 5 bases to trimming and J lost 0 bases; unmatched junction nucleotides: 12. The CDR3 has 18 residues. CDR3 nucleotides: TGTGCCAGCTCATCGGGCGGGACAGCCTTTACAACTAATGAAAAACTGTTTTTT. Its protein product is CASSSGGTAFTTNEKLFF. Based on the CDR3 plus reference TRBV18 and TRBJ1-4, the full variable domain is NAGVMQNPRHLVRRRGQEARLRCSPMKGHSHVYWYRQLPEEGLKFMVYLQKENIIDESGMPKERFSAEFPKEGPSILRIQQVVRGDSAAYFCASSSGGTAFTTNEKLFFGSGTQLSVL.

Concerning this clone itself: One end of the junction is discordant with germline, which a read error may explain. This sequence joins TRBV18 and TRBJ1-1; TRBD1 aligns across 9 bases. The CDR3 totals 14 residues. Germline CDR1 reads KGHSH; CDR2 reads LQKENI. The CDR3 nucleotides read TGTGCCAGCTCACCAGGACAGGGGTACACGGAAGCTTTCTTT. Encoded protein: CASSPGQGYTEAFF.

The rearrangement joins TRBV28 to TRBJ2-7; D might be TRBD1 or TRBD2, each matching 5 bases. Germline CDR1 is MDHEN and CDR2 is SYDVKM. Trimming pared 4 bases from V and 2 bases from J, leaving 12 bases between. The length of the CDR3 is 14 residues. The CDR3 here is CASSSGGTTYEQYF. The CDR3 DNA is TGTGCCAGCAGTTCTGGGGGTACCACCTACGAGCAGTACTTC. Variable domain in full (rest from reference TRBV28 and TRBJ2-7): DVKVTQSSRYLVKRTGEKVFLECVQDMDHENMFWYRQDPGLGLRLIYFSYDVKMKEKGDIPEGYSVSREKKERFSLILESASTNQTSMYLCASSSGGTTYEQYFGPGTRLTVT.

The rearrangement links TRBV5-4 to TRBJ1-2; D may be TRBD1 (5 bases). This CDR3 region has 14 residues. Deletions cut 0 bases from V and 8 bases from J, with 14 bases between. Germline-derived CDR1 and CDR2 are SGHNT and YYREEE (reference sequence). The CDR3 region is CASSLEQAPGGYTF. Written as DNA, the CDR3 is TGTGCCAGCAGCTTGGAACAGGCGCCGGGGGGCTACACCTTC.

The chain has TRBV19 and TRBJ1-1; unclear D gene. Germline CDR1 and CDR2: LNHDA and SQIVND (reference sequence). The CDR3 has 14 amino acids. Deletions cut 7 bases from V and 0 bases from J, with 12 bases between. The CDR3: CASTRDPMNTEAFF. In nucleotides, the CDR3 is TGTGCCAGTACTCGGGATCCAATGAACACTGAAGCTTTCTTT.

The gene calls are TRBV16 and TRBJ2-7; TRBD2 aligns across 14 bases. V shed 1 base, J shed 5 bases, and the junction held 7 bases outside the gene matches. Germline loops: CDR1 KGHSY, CDR2 FQNENV. CDR3 length: 17 amino acids. CDR3 loop: CASSQWGLAGVYNEQYF. The CDR3 DNA follows: TGTGCCAGCAGCCAATGGGGACTAGCGGGAGTTTACAACGAGCAGTACTTC.

CDR3 residues: CASSLGAAGTDTQYF. CDR3 nucleotides: TGTGCCAGCAGCCTAGGTGCGGCAGGGACAGATACGCAGTATTTT. The chain recombines TRBV7-2 with TRBJ2-3, with TRBD1 as a possible D gene (5 bases). In germline, CDR1 is SGHTA, CDR2 FQGNSA. Trimming removed 5 bases from V and 3 bases from J, with 15 bases in between. The CDR3 totals 15 residues.

The genes are TRBV9 and TRBJ2-2; 8 bases are shared with TRBD1. CDR1 SGDLS and CDR2 YYNGEE come from the germline V gene. J lost 3 bases, V lost 0 bases, and 4 bases had no gene match. The CDR3 consists of 16 residues. The CDR3 nucleotides read TGTGCCAGCAGCGTAGAAGCAGGGGGCTACACCGGGGAGCTGTTTTTT. This gives the protein CASSVEAGGYTGELFF.

The rearrangement uses TRBV7-9 and TRBJ1-4, with 7 bases matching TRBD1. J lost 0 bases, V lost 5 bases, and 12 bases had no gene match. CDR1 is SEHNR, CDR2 FQNEAQ, per germline (reference sequence). This CDR3 region has 18 residues. CDR3 nucleotides: TGTGCCAGCAGCCCGAGGGGACAGAGAGATACAACTAATGAAAAACTGTTTTTT. It encodes CASSPRGQRDTTNEKLFF.

The chain uses TRBV28 and TRBJ1-3, with TRBD1 as a possible D gene (5 bases). V dropped 3 bases and J dropped 0 bases, with 9 bases sitting between them. The CDR3 is 15 residues long. Germline V CDR1 and CDR2: MDHEN, SYDVKM. For the CDR3, the DNA is TGTGCCAGCAGTTTTGTCGGGGCCTCTGGAAACACCATATATTTT. It encodes CASSFVGASGNTIYF.